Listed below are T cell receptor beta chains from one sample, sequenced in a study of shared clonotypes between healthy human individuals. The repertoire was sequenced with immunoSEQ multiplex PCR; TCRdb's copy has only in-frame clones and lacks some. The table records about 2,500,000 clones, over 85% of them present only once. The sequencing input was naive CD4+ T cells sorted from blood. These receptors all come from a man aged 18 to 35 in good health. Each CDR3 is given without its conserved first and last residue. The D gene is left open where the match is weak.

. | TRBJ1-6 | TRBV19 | ASSIRSGPSSPLH
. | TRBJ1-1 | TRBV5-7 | ASSSLSWVDTEAF
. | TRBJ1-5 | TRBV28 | ASSLAGSQPQH
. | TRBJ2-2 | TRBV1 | TSSLPRAATGELF
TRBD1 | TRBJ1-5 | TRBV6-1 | ASSEERGTGGNNQPQH
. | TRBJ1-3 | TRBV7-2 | ASSLAGSSGNTIY
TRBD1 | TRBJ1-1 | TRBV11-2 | ASSVGQGDGNTEAF
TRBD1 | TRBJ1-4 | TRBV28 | ASSLRPGQGLRATNEKLF
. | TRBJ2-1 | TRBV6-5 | ASSYPDTNEQF
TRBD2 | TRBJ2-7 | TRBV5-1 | ASASTGTNDEQY
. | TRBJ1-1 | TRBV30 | AWRGGRNTEAF
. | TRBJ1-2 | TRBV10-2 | ASSEMSLANYGYT
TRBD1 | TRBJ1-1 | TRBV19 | ASSPDRGTTEAF
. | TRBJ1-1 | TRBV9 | ASGPQRKGTEAF
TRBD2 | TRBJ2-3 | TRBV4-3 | ASSQDQVSGRADTQY
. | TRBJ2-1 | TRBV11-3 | ASSPNGWNEQF
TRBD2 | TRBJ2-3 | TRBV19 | ASSIGAGGTDTQY
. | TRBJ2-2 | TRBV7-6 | ASSLARTGELF
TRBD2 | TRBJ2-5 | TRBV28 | ASSPRLSGRKETQY
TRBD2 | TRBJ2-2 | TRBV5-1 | ASSKNAGGVTGELF
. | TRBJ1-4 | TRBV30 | AWSVLGTNEKLF
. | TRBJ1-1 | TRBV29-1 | SVVGTIAVEAF
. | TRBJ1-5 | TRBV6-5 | ASSYSGGLGQPQH
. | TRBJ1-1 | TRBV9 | ASSAGQNTEAF
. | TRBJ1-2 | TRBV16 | ASSQRTASYGYT
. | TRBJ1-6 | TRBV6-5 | ASSYNDRSNSPLH
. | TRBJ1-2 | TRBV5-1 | ASSFMDRNYGYT
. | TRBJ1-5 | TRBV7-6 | ASSRDPSEQPQH
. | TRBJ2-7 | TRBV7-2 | ASSLPGSLSYEQY
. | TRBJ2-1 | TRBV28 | ASSSEGGV
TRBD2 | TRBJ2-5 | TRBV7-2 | ASSSERGFGETQY
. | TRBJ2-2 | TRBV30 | AWSVSNTGELF
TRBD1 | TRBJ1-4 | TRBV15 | ATSRKARDSNEKLF
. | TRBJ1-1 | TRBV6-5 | ASAVNTEAF
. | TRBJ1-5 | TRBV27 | ASSLPGEEQPQH